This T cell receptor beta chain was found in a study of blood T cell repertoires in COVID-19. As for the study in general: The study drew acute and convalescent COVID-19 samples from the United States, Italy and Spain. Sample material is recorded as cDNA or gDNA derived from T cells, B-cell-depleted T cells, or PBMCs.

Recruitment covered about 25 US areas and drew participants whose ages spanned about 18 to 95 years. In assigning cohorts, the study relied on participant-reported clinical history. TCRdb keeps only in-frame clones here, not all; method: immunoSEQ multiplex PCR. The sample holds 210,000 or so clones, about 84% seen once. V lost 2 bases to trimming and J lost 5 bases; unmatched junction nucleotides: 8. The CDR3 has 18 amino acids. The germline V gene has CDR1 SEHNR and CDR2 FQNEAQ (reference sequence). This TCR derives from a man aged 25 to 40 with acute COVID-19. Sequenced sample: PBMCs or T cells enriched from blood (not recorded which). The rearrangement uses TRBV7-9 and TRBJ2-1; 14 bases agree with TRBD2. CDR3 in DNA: TGTGCCAGCAGCTTAAGCGGACTAGCGGGGGGCGGACACAATGAGCAGTTCTTC. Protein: CASSLSGLAGGGHNEQFF.